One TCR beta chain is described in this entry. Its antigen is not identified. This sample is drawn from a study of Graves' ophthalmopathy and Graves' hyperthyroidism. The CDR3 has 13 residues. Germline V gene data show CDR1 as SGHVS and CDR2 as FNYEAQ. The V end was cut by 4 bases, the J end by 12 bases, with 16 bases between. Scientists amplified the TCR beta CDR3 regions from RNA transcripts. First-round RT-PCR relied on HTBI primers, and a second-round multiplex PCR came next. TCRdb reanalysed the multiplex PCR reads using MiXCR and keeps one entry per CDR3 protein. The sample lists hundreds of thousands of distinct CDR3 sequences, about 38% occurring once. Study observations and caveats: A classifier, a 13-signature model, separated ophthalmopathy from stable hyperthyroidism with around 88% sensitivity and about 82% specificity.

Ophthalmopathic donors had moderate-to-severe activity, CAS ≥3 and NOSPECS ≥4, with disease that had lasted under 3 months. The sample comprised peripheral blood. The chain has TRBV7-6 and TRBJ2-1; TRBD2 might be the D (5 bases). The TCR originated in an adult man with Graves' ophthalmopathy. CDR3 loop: CASSSSELGGQFF. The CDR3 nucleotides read TGTGCCAGCAGCTCATCGGAACTAGGAGGGCAGTTCTTC.